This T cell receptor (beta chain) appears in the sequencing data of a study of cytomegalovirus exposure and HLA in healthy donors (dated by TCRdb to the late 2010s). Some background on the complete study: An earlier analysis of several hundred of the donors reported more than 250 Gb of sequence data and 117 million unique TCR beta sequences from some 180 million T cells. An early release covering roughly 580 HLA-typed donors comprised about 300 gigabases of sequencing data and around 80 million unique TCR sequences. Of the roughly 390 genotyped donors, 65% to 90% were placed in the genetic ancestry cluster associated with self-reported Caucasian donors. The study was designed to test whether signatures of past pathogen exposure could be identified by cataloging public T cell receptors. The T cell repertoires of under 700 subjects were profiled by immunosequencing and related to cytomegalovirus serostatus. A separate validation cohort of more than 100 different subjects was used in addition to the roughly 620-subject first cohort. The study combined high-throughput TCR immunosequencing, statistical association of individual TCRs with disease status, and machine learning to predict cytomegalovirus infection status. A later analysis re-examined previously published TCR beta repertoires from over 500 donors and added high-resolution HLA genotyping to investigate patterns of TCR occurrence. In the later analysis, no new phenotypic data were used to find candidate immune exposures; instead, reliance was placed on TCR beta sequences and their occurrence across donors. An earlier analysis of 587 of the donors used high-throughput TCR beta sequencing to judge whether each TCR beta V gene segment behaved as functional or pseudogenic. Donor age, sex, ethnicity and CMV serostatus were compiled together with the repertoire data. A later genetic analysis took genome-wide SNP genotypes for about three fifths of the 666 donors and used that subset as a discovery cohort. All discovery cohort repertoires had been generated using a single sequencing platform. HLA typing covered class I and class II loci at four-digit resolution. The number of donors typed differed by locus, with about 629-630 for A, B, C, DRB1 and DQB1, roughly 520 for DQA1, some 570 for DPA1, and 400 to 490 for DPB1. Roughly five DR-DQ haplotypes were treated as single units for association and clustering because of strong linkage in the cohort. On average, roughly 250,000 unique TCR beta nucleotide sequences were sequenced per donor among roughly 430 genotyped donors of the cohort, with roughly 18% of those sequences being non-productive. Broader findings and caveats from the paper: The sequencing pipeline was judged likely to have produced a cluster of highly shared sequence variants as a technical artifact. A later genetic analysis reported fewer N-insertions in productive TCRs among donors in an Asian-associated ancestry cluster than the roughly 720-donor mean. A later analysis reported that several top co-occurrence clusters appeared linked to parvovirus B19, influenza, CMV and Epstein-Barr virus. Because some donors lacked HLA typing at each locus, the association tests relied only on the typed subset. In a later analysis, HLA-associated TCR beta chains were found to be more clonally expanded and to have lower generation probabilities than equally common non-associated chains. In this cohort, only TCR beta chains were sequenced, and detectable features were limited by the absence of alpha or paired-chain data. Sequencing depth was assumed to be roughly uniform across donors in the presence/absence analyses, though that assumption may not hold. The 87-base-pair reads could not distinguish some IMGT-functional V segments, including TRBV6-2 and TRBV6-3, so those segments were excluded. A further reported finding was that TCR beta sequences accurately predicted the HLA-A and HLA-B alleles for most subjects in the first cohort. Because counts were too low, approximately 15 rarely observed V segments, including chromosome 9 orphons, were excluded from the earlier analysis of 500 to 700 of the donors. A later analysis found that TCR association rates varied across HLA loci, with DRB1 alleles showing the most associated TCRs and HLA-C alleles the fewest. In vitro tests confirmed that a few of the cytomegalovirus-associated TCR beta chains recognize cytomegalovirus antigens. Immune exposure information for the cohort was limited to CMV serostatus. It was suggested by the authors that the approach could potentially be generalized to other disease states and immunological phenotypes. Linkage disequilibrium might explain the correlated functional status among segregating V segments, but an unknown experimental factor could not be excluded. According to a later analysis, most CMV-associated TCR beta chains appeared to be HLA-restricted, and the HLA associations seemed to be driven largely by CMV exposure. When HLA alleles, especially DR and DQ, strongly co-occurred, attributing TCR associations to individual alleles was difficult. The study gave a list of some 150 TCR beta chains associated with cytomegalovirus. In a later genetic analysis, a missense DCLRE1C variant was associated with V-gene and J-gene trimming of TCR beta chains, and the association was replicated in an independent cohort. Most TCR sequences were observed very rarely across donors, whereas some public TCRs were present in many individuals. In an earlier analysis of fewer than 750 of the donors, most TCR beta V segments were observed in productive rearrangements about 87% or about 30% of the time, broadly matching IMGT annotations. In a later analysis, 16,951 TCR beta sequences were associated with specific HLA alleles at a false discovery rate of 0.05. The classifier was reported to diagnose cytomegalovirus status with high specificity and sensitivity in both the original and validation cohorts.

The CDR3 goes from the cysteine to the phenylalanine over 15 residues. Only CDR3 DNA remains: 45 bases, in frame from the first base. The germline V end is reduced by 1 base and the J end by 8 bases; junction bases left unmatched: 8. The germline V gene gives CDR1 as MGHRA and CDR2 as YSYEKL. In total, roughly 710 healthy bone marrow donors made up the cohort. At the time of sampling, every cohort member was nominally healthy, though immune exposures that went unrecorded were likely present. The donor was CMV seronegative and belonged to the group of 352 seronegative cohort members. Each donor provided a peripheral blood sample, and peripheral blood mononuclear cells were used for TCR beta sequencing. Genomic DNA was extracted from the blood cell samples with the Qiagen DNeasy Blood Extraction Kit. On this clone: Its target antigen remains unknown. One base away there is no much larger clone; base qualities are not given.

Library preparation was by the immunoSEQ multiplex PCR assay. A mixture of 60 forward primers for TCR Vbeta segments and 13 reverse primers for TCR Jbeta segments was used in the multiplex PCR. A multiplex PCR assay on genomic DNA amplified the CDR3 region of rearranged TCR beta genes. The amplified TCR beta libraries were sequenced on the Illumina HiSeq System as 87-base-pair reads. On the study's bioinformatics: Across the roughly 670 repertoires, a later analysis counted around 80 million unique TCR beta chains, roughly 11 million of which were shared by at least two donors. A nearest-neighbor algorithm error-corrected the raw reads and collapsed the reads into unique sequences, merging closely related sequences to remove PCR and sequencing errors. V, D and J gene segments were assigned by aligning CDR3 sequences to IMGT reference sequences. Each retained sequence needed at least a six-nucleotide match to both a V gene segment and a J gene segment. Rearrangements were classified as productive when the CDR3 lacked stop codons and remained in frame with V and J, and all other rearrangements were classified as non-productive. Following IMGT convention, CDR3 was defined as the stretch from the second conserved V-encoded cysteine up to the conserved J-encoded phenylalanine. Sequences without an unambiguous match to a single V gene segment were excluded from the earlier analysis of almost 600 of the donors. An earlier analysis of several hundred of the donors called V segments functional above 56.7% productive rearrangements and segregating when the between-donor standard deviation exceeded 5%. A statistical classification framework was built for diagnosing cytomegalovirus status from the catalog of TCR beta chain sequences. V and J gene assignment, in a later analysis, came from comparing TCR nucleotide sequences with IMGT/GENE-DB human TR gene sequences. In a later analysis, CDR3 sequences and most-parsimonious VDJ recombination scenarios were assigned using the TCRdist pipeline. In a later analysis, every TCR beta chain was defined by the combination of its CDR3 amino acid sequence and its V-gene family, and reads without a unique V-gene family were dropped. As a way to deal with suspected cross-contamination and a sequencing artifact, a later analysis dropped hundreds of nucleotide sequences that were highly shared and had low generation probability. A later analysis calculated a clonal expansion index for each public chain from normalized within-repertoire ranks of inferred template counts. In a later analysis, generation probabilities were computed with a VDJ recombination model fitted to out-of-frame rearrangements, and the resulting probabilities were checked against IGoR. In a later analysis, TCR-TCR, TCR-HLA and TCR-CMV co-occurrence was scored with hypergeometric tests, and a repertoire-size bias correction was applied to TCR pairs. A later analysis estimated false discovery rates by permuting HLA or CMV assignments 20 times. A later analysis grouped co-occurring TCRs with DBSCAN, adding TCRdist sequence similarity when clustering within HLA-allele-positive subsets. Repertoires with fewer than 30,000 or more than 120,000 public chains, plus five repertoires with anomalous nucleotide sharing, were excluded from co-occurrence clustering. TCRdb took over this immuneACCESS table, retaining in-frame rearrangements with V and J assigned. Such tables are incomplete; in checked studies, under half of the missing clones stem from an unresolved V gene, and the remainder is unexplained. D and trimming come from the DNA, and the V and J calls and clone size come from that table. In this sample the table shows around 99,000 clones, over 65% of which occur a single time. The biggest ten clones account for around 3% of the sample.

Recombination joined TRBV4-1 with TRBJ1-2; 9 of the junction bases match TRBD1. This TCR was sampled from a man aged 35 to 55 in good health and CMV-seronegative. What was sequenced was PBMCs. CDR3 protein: CASSQVPGTGLGYTF. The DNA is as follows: TGCGCCAGCAGCCAAGTTCCCGGGACAGGGTTAGGCTACACCTTC.